This T cell receptor beta chain was captured by sequencing in a study of T cell therapy after organ transplantation. Clones were sequenced by immunoSEQ multiplex PCR, and TCRdb holds only the in-frame ones, with some missing. The repertoire holds about 48,000 clones, approximately 94% seen once, with over 3% in the top ten. Regarding this clone: Antigen: not known.

Germline CDR1 reads SNHLY; CDR2 reads FYNNEI. Trimming took 2 bases from V and 4 from J, leaving 15 bases between them. The CDR3 totals 15 residues. The study, taken as a whole, reports: Post-therapy CD8 clonality change correlated inversely with pretherapy clonality.

The V call is TRBV2, the J call TRBJ2-7; TRBD1 might be the D (5 bases). The origin of this receptor is a human patient who had received a solid organ transplant and had CMV disease. Specimen: CD8+ T cells from blood, collected before autologous CMV-specific T cell therapy. In DNA form, the CDR3 reads TGTGCCAGCAGTGAAAACCAGGGAAAAGCTTACGAGCAGTACTTC. This sequence encodes CASSENQGKAYEQYF.